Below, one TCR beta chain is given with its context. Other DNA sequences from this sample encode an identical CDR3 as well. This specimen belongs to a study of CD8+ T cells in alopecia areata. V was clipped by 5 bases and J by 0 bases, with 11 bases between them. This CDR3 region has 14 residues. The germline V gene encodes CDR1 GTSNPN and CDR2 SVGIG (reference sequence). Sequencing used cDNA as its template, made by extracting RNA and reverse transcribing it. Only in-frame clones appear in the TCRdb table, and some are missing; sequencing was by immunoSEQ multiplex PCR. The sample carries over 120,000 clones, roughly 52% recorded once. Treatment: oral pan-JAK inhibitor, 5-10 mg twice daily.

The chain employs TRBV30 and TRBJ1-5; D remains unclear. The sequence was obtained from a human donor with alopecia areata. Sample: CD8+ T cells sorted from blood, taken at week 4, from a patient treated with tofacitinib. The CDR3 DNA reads TGTGCCTGGGGAACAGAGAATAGCAATCAGCCCCAGCATTTT. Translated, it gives CAWGTENSNQPQHF.